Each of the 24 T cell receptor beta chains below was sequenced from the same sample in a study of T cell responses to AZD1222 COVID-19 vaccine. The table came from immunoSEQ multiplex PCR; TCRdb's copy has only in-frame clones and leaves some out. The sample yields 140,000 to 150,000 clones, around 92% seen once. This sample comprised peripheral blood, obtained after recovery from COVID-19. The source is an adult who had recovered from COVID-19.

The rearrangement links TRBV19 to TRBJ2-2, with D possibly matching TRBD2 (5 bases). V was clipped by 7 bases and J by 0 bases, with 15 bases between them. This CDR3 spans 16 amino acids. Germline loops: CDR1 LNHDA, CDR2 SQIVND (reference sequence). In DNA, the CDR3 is TGTGCCAGTACCGCGCCCGGACTCCCGAACACCGGGGAGCTGTTTTTT. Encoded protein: CASTAPGLPNTGELFF.

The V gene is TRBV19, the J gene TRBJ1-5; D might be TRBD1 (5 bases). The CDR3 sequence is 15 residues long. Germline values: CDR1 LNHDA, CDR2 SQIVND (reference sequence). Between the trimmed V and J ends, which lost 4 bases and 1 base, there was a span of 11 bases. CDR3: CASSNYRTSNQPQHF. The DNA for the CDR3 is TGTGCCAGTAGTAACTACCGGACAAGCAATCAGCCCCAGCATTTT.

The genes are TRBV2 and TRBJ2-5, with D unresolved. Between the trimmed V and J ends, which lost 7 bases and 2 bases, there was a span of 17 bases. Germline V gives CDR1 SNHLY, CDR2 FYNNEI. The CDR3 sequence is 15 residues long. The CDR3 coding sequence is TGTGCCAGCAAGGTTGGGCAGAACCAGCAAGAGACCCAGTACTTC. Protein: CASKVGQNQQETQYF.

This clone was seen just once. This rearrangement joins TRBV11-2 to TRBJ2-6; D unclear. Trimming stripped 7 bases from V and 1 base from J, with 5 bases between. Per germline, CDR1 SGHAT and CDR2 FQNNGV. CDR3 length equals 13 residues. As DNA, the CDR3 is TGTGCCAGCACCCTATCTGGGGCCAACGTCCTGACTTTC. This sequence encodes CASTLSGANVLTF.

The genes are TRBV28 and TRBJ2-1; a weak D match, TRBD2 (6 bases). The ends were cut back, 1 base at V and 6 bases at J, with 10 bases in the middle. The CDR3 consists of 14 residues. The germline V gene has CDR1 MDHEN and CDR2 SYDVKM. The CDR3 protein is CASSLSGGANEQFF. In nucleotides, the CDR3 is TGTGCCAGCAGTTTATCAGGAGGGGCCAATGAGCAGTTCTTC.

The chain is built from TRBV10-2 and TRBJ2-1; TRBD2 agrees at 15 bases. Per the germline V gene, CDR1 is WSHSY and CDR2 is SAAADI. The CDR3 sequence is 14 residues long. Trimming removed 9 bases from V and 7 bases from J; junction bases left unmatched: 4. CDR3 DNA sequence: TGCGCCAGTGGACTAGCGGGAGGGCCGAATGAGCAGTTCTTC. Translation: CASGLAGGPNEQFF.

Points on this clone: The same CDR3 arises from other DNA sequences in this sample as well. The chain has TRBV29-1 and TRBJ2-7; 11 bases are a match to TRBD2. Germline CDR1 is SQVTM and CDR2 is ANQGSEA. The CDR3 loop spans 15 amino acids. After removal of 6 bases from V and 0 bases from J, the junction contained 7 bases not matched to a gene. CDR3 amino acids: CSVETTSGSSYEQYF. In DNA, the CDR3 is TGCAGCGTCGAAACCACTAGCGGGAGCTCCTACGAGCAGTACTTC.

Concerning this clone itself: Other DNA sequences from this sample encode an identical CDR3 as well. The DNA for the CDR3 is TGTGCCAGCTCACCGAGGGGAGATCAGCCCCAGCATTTT. Amino acids: CASSPRGDQPQHF. This chain uses TRBV18 with TRBJ1-5, with D tentatively TRBD1 (5 bases). Germline V CDR1 and CDR2: KGHSH, LQKENI. Trimming took 3 bases from V and 5 from J, leaving 8 bases between them. CDR3 length equals 13 residues.

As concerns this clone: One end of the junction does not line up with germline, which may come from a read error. The CDR3 protein is CASSVTSRGDEQYF. The CDR3 region has the DNA TGTGCCAGCAGCGTAACATCTCGGGGCGACGAGCAGTACTTC. This rearrangement joins TRBV7-3 to TRBJ2-7, with D perhaps given as TRBD1 or TRBD2 (5 bases each). The CDR3 contains 14 residues. Germline V gene sequence: CDR1 SGHTA, CDR2 FQGTGA.

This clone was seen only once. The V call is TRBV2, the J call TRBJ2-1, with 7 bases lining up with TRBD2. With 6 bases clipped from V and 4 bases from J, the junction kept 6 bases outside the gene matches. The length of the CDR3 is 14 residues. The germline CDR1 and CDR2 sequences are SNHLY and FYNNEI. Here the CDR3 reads CASRSVAGYNEQFF. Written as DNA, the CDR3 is TGTGCCAGCAGAAGTGTAGCGGGTTACAATGAGCAGTTCTTC.

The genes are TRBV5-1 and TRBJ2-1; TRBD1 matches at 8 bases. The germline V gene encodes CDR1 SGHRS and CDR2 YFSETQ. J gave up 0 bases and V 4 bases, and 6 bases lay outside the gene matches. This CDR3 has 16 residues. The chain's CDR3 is CASSEDRASSYNEQFF. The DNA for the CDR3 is TGCGCCAGCAGCGAGGACAGGGCAAGCTCCTACAATGAGCAGTTCTTC.

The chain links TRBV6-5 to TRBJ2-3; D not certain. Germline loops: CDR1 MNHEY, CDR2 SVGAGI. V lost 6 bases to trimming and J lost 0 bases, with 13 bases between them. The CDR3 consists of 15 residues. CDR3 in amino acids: CASSLGGPSTDTQYF. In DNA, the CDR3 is TGTGCCAGCAGCTTGGGTGGCCCTAGCACAGATACGCAGTATTTT.

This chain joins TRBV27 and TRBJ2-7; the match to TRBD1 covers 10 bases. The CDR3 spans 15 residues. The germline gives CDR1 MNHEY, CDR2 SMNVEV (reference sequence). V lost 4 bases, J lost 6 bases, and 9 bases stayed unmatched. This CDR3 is CASSSSGTGETEQYF. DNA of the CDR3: TGTGCCAGCAGTTCCTCCGGGACAGGGGAGACCGAGCAGTACTTC.

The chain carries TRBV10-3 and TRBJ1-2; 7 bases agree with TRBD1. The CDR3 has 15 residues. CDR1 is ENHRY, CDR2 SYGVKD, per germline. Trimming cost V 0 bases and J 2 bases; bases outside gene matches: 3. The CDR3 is CAISESRTGNYGYTF. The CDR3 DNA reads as TGTGCCATCAGTGAGTCGCGGACAGGAAACTATGGCTACACCTTC.

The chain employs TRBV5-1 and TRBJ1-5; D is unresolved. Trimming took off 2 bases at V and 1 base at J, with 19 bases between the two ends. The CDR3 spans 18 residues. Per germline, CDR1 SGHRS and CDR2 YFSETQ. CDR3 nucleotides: TGCGCCAGCAGCTTCCTTTTCCTGACATTCCCAAGCAATCAGCCCCAGCATTTT. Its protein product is CASSFLFLTFPSNQPQHF.

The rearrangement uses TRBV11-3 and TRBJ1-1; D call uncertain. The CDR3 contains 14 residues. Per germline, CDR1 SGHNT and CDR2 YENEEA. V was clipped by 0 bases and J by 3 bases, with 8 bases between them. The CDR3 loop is CASSLDSTYTEAFF. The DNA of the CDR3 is TGTGCCAGCAGCTTAGACAGTACCTACACTGAAGCTTTCTTT.

The CDR3 nucleotides read TGCGCCAGCAGCTTAGGCTTGGGGGCCTCCTACAATGAGCAGTTCTTC. Its translation is CASSLGLGASYNEQFF. The chain is built from TRBV5-1 and TRBJ2-1, with D maybe TRBD1 (6 bases). Germline V gene lookup returns CDR1 SGHRS and CDR2 YFSETQ. Trimming took 2 bases from V and 0 from J, leaving 12 bases between them. The CDR3 loop spans 16 amino acids.

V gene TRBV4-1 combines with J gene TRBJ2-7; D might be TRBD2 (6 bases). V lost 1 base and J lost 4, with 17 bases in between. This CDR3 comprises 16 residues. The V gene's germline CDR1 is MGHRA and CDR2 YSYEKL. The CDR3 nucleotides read TGCGCCAGCAGCCAAGCTCTGCCGGGAGATTCATACGAGCAGTACTTC. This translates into CASSQALPGDSYEQYF.

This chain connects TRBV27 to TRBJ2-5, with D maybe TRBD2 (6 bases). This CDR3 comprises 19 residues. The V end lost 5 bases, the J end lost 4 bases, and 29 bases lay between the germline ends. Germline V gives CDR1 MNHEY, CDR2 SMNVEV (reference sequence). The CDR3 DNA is TGTGCCAGCAGTCCCCTCCTGGGGACTCAAGAGGAGGGCCGAGAGACCCAGTACTTC. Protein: CASSPLLGTQEEGRETQYF.

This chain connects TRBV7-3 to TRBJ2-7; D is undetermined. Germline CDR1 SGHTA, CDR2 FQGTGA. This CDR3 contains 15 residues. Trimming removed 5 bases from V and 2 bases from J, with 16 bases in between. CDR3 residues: CASSPGHSQTYEQYF. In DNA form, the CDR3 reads TGTGCCAGCAGCCCGGGCCACAGCCAGACCTACGAGCAGTACTTC.

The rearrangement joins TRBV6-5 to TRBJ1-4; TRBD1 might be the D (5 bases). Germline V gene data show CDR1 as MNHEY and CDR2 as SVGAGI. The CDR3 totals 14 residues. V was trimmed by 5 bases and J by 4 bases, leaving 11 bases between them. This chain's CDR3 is CASSMQGINEKLFF. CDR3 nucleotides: TGTGCCAGCAGTATGCAGGGAATTAATGAAAAACTGTTTTTT.

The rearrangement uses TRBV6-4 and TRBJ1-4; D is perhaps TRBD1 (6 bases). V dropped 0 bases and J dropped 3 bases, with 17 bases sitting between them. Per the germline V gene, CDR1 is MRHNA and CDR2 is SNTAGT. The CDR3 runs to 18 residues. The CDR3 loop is CASSDSLGGAGANEKLFF. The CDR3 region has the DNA TGTGCCAGCAGTGACTCTCTTGGGGGCGCGGGAGCTAATGAAAAACTGTTTTTT.

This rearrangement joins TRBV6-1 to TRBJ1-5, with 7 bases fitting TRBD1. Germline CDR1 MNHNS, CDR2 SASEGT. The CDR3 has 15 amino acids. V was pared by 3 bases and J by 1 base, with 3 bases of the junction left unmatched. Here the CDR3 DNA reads TGTGCCAGCAGTGAGTTGACAGGGAGCAATCAGCCCCAGCATTTT. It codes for CASSELTGSNQPQHF.

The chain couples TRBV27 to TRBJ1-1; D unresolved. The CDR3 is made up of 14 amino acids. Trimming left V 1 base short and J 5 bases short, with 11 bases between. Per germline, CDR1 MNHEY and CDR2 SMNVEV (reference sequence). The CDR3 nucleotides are TGTGCCAGCAGTTTATTTGGGTTAGTTACTGAAGCTTTCTTT. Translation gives CASSLFGLVTEAFF.